This T cell receptor beta chain emerged from a study of blood T cells in healthy people across ages. The germline V gene encodes CDR1 SGHVS and CDR2 FNYEAQ. V was trimmed by 5 bases and J by 4 bases, leaving 17 bases between them. The CDR3 length is 15 residues. A second roughly 6 to 12 cycle PCR used barcoded and J-beta primers. TCRdb analysed the 5' RACE reads with MiXCR anew, one entry per CDR3 protein. The sample has over a million distinct CDR3 sequences; 45% are singletons. The chain combines TRBV7-6 with TRBJ1-1; D remains ambiguous. The sample taken for sequencing was blood. The TCR comes from an older woman in good health. The CDR3 nucleotides read TGTGCCAGCAGCCCTCGCTCAGGCCTGGGCACTGAAGCTTTCTTT. Translation gives CASSPRSGLGTEAFF.